One sample yielded the 27 T cell receptor beta chains listed below, sequenced in a study of T cell clones after liver transplantation. TCRdb's copy holds only in-frame clones and misses some; the assay was immunoSEQ multiplex PCR. The sample lists 40,000 to 55,000 clones, roughly 74% occurring once. Sequenced material: CD4+ T cells from blood, taken roughly 55 months after liver transplant. The receptor source for this set is a human patient who received a liver transplant. The T cells may partly be graft donor cells.

This clone was seen only a few times. V is TRBV19 and J is TRBJ2-1; 12 bases fit TRBD2. Germline V gene data show CDR1 as LNHDA and CDR2 as SQIVND (reference sequence). Unmatched junction bases numbered 3, after V lost 5 bases and J lost 7 bases. The CDR3 spans 14 residues. CDR3 protein: CASSVGTSGNEQFF. The CDR3 coding sequence is TGTGCCAGTAGTGTGGGGACTAGCGGGAATGAGCAGTTCTTC.

This chain connects TRBV4-2 to TRBJ1-2; no clear D gene. The CDR3 totals 16 residues. V shed 0 bases and J shed 4 bases, with 15 bases lying between them. Germline values: CDR1 LGHNA, CDR2 YNFKEQ. The CDR3: CASSQDVKEAGYGYTF. The CDR3 DNA sequence: TGTGCCAGCAGCCAAGATGTCAAGGAAGCAGGCTATGGCTACACCTTC.

The chain joins TRBV5-4 to TRBJ2-2; 8 bases map to TRBD1. CDR1 SGHNT and CDR2 YYREEE come from the germline V gene (reference sequence). The CDR3 covers 14 residues. The trim removed 6 bases at V and 6 bases at J, leaving 7 bases unmatched. CDR3 nucleotides: TGTGCCAGCATCAACTCAGGGGGCTCCGGGGAGCTGTTTTTT. Translated: CASINSGGSGELFF.

The chain joins TRBV30 to TRBJ2-3; D perhaps matches TRBD2 (6 bases). V was trimmed by 5 bases and J by 3 bases, leaving 6 bases between them. The CDR3 consists of 11 residues. Germline CDR1 and CDR2: GTSNPN and SVGIG (reference sequence). The CDR3 DNA follows: TGTGCCTGGGGGGGGACAGATACGCAGTATTTT. It is translated as CAWGGTDTQYF.

This chain uses TRBV14 with TRBJ1-3; D is unresolved. This CDR3 is built from 16 residues. Germline CDR1 reads SGHDN; CDR2 reads FVKESK. V gave up 4 bases and J gave up 4 bases, with 17 bases separating them. Written as DNA, the CDR3 is TGTGCCAGCAGCCGAAAACTAATGACGTCCGGAAACACCATATATTTT. It translates to CASSRKLMTSGNTIYF.

The chain uses TRBV29-1 and TRBJ2-5; TRBD1 agrees at 9 bases. J was trimmed by 5 bases and V by 8 bases; bases with no gene match: 9. The germline V gene has CDR1 SQVTM and CDR2 ANQGSEA. The CDR3 has 13 amino acids. CDR3 nucleotide sequence: TGCAGCCCCTGGGACAGGGTAACGGAGACCCAGTACTTC. Its translation: CSPWDRVTETQYF.

The chain carries TRBV29-1 and TRBJ1-2; D not resolved. V shed 7 bases and J shed 7 bases, with 16 bases lying between them. The CDR3 spans 12 residues. Germline V gives CDR1 SQVTM, CDR2 ANQGSEA. CDR3 in DNA: TGCAGCGCTTCCCGCGATTTAGGTGGCTACACCTTC. It is translated as CSASRDLGGYTF. Looking up the rest from reference TRBV29-1 and TRBJ1-2 gives the full variable domain: SAVISQKPSRDICQRGTSLTIQCQVDSQVTMMFWYRQQPGQSLTLIATANQGSEATYESGFVIDKFPISRPNLTFSTLTVSNMSPEDSSIYLCSASRDLGGYTFGSGTRLTVV.

V and J are TRBV5-1 and TRBJ1-5; D is possibly TRBD1 (6 bases). Germline CDR1 reads SGHRS; CDR2 reads YFSETQ. This CDR3 region has 14 residues. V lost 1 base and J 7 bases, leaving 12 bases between the germline ends. The CDR3: CASSLTQGGQPQHF. The CDR3 nucleotides are TGCGCCAGCAGCTTGACACAGGGAGGACAGCCCCAGCATTTT.

The chain recombines TRBV9 with TRBJ2-3, with 8 bases matching TRBD1. In germline, CDR1 is SGDLS, CDR2 YYNGEE. Unmatched junction bases numbered 5, after V lost 1 base and J lost 1 base. The CDR3 consists of 16 residues. The CDR3 region is CASSVTGGGGTDTQYF. The CDR3 coding sequence is TGTGCCAGCAGCGTAACAGGGGGAGGAGGCACAGATACGCAGTATTTT.

This rearrangement joins TRBV10-3 to TRBJ2-1; possibly TRBD1 or TRBD2 for D (5 bases each). The germline gives CDR1 ENHRY, CDR2 SYGVKD. The CDR3 spans 14 residues. With 9 bases removed from V and 0 bases from J, the gap between germline ends came to 12 bases. The CDR3 is CAIGDLSSYNEQFF. CDR3 nucleotide sequence: TGTGCCATAGGGGACCTCTCCTCCTACAATGAGCAGTTCTTC.

This clone was counted only a few times. The chain joins TRBV27 to TRBJ1-1; 8 nucleotides align to TRBD1. Germline V lookup: CDR1 MNHEY, CDR2 SMNVEV (reference sequence). Germline trimming cut 3 bases from V and 2 bases from J; bases unmatched to any gene: 5. The CDR3 runs to 15 residues. For the CDR3, the DNA is TGTGCCAGCAGTTTCTCGGCAGGGGGCAACACTGAAGCTTTCTTT. Amino acid sequence: CASSFSAGGNTEAFF.

J is TRBJ2-1 and V is TRBV6-4; D is undetermined. The CDR3 spans 14 residues. Germline V lookup: CDR1 MRHNA, CDR2 SNTAGT. V was trimmed by 2 bases and J by 9 bases, leaving 14 bases between them. The CDR3 region is CASSDNPASGEQFF. Here the CDR3 DNA reads TGTGCCAGCAGTGACAATCCCGCTAGTGGTGAGCAGTTCTTC.

The CDR3 sequence: CASSLGPNSPLHF. CDR3 nucleotides: TGTGCCAGCAGCTTAGGCCCTAATTCACCCCTCCACTTT. J is TRBJ1-6 and V is TRBV7-2, with D uncertain. This CDR3 has 13 amino acids. CDR1 and CDR2 (germline): SGHTA, FQGNSA. V lost 1 base and J lost 6, with 4 bases in between. Filled out from reference TRBV7-2 and TRBJ1-6, the complete variable domain reads GAGVSQSPSNKVTEKGKDVELRCDPISGHTALYWYRQSLGQGLEFLIYFQGNSAPDKSGLPSDRFSAERTGGSVSTLTIQRTQQEDSAVYLCASSLGPNSPLHFGNGTRLTVT.

Only one count was recorded for this clone. This sequence joins TRBV6-5 and TRBJ1-6, with D uncertain. CDR1 and CDR2 from the germline V gene are MNHEY and SVGAGI. V lost 6 bases to trimming and J lost 5 bases, with 11 bases between them. This CDR3 region has 14 residues. CDR3 nucleotides: TGTGCCAGCAGCCCCCGGTGGGATAATTCACCCCTCCACTTT. It codes for CASSPRWDNSPLHF.

The chain couples TRBV4-2 to TRBJ2-2; 10 bases line up with TRBD2. This CDR3 has 16 residues. V was clipped by 4 bases and J by 7 bases; unmatched bases: 9. CDR1 is LGHNA and CDR2 is YNFKEQ in the germline V gene. The CDR3 bases are TGTGCCAGCAGCCGAGGAACTAGCGGGGCTAACGGGGAGCTGTTTTTT. Its translation is CASSRGTSGANGELFF.

The chain employs TRBV16 and TRBJ2-2; D unresolved. The CDR3 spans 14 residues. Germline assignment: CDR1 KGHSY and CDR2 FQNENV. Trimming removed 4 bases from V and 1 base from J, with 7 bases in between. CDR3: CASSPSGNTGELFF. CDR3 sequence (DNA): TGTGCCAGCAGCCCATCAGGGAACACCGGGGAGCTGTTTTTT.

The chain recombines TRBV19 with TRBJ1-1; D is perhaps TRBD1 (5 bases). Germline V gives CDR1 LNHDA, CDR2 SQIVND (reference sequence). The CDR3 contains 16 residues. V was clipped by 6 bases and J by 0 bases, with 17 bases between them. The CDR3 sequence: CASRPRDVLMNTEAFF. The CDR3 region has the DNA TGTGCCAGTAGGCCACGGGACGTACTCATGAACACTGAAGCTTTCTTT.

The chain is built from TRBV4-1 and TRBJ1-5; maybe TRBD1 (5 bases). The CDR3 is 15 residues long. Between the trimmed V and J ends, which lost 2 bases and 3 bases, there was a span of 11 bases. Germline V CDR1 and CDR2: MGHRA, YSYEKL. CDR3 DNA: TGCGCCAGCAGCCAATTTGGGACGGCCAATCAGCCCCAGCATTTT. As protein: CASSQFGTANQPQHF.

Ten or more counts support this clone. This chain uses TRBV19 with TRBJ1-3, with unresolved D. The ends were cut back, 5 bases at V and 1 base at J, with 12 bases in the middle. Germline values: CDR1 LNHDA, CDR2 SQIVND (reference sequence). This CDR3 has 15 residues. For the CDR3, the DNA is TGTGCCAGTAGTCGAGGAGACAATTCTGGAAACACCATATATTTT. Translation gives CASSRGDNSGNTIYF.

The chain joins TRBV6-5 to TRBJ2-5; D gene ambiguous. Germline CDR1 reads MNHEY; CDR2 reads SVGAGI. V was pared by 2 bases and J by 6 bases, with 7 bases between. The CDR3 runs to 12 residues. CDR3 amino acids: CASSYPQKTQYF. The CDR3 DNA reads as TGTGCCAGCAGTTACCCCCAGAAGACCCAGTACTTC.

The gene calls are TRBV5-6 and TRBJ2-1; D not resolved. The CDR3 has 18 residues. V was trimmed by 0 bases and J by 9 bases, leaving 25 bases between them. The germline CDR1 and CDR2 sequences are SGHDT and YYEEEE. The CDR3 loop is CASSLGGGVQVPQGEQFF. DNA for the CDR3: TGTGCCAGCAGCTTGGGAGGTGGAGTCCAGGTCCCACAAGGTGAGCAGTTCTTC.

The chain combines TRBV4-1 with TRBJ1-4; the match to TRBD1 covers 7 bases. The V segment lost 4 bases and the J segment 4 bases; nucleotides outside the gene matches: 6. The length of the CDR3 is 15 residues. CDR1 MGHRA and CDR2 YSYEKL come from the germline V gene. CDR3 DNA: TGCGCCAGCAGCCGATCCGGGACAGTTAATGAAAAACTGTTTTTT. Its protein product is CASSRSGTVNEKLFF.

This clone was detected only a few times. The chain employs TRBV2 and TRBJ1-6; 10 nucleotides match TRBD1. The V segment lost 6 bases and the J segment 8 bases; nucleotides outside the gene matches: 10. CDR3 length: 16 residues. The germline V gene has CDR1 SNHLY and CDR2 FYNNEI. In nucleotides, the CDR3 is TGTGCCAGCAGCCTATTCGGGACAGGGGCGGATTCACCCCTCCACTTT. Its translation: CASSLFGTGADSPLHF.

In regard to this clone: A read error may account for a junction end that differs from germline. This chain uses TRBV11-2 with TRBJ2-1, with TRBD2 matching 7 bases. CDR1 SGHAT and CDR2 FQNNGV come from the germline V gene. This CDR3 region has 16 residues. The CDR3 sequence: CASTLVGAGIYNEQFF. The CDR3 DNA is TGTGCCAGCACCTTAGTAGGAGCGGGGATATACAATGAGCAGTTCTTC.

The V gene is TRBV27, the J gene TRBJ2-5; no clear D gene. V lost 0 bases and J lost 5, with 10 bases in between. This CDR3 contains 14 residues. Per germline, CDR1 MNHEY and CDR2 SMNVEV (reference sequence). CDR3 sequence: CASSLSLAGETQYF. CDR3 sequence (DNA): TGTGCCAGCAGTTTATCACTGGCCGGGGAGACCCAGTACTTC.

The V and J genes are TRBV2 and TRBJ2-7; D is unclear. V dropped 6 bases and J dropped 3 bases, with 9 bases sitting between them. Germline V gene data show CDR1 as SNHLY and CDR2 as FYNNEI. The CDR3 length is 12 residues. The CDR3 spells CASRVPFYEQYF. CDR3 nucleotide sequence: TGTGCCAGCAGGGTCCCCTTCTACGAGCAGTACTTC.

The chain recombines TRBV11-3 with TRBJ2-3; the D is unclear. The CDR3 runs 14 residues. The V gene lost 3 bases and the J gene lost 2 bases, with 9 bases spanning the gap. CDR1 and CDR2 from the germline V gene are SGHNT and YENEEA. The CDR3, as DNA: TGTGCCAGCAGCTTTAGCAGTACCACAGATACGCAGTATTTT. It yields the protein CASSFSSTTDTQYF.